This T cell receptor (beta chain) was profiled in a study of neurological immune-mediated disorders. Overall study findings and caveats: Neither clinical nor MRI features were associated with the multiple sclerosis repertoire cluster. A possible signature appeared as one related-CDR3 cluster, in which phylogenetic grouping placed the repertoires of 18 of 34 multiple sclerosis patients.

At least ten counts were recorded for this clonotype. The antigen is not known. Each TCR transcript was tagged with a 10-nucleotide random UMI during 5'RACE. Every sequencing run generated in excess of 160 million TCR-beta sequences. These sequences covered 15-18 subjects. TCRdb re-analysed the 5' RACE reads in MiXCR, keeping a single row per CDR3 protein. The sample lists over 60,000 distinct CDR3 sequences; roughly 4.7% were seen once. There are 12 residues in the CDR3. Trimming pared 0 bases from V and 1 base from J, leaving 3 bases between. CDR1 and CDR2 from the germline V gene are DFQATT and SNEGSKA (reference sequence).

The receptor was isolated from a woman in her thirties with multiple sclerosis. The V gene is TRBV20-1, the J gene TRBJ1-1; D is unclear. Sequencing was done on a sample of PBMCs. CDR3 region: CSAREGNTEAFF. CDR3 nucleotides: TGCAGTGCTAGAGAGGGGAACACTGAAGCTTTCTTT.